Following are 18 T cell receptor beta chains from one sample sequenced in a study of CD8+ T cells in alopecia areata. Sequencing templates came from extracted RNA that was reverse transcribed into cDNA. Libraries were prepared by immunoSEQ multiplex PCR; TCRdb keeps only in-frame clonotypes and omits some of them. The data contain about 97,000 clones, less than 50% of them singletons. Sequencing was performed on CD4+ T cells sorted from blood. Receptors originate from a human donor with alopecia areata.

The chain has TRBV18 and TRBJ2-5; D is perhaps TRBD2 (5 bases). The CDR3 loop spans 14 amino acids. Germline V CDR1 and CDR2: KGHSH, LQKENI. V lost 3 bases, J lost 5 bases, and 13 bases lay in between. CDR3 amino acids: CASSPPSPDETQYF. CDR3 DNA: TGTGCCAGCTCACCCCCTAGCCCGGATGAGACCCAGTACTTC.

This clone has a handful of counts. In DNA form, the CDR3 reads TGTGCCAGCTCACCTGTCGGGGGCACAGATACGCAGTATTTT. Its protein product is CASSPVGGTDTQYF. The V and J genes are TRBV18 and TRBJ2-3, with D perhaps matching TRBD2 (5 bases). Per germline, CDR1 KGHSH and CDR2 LQKENI. The CDR3 loop spans 14 amino acids. V was pared by 3 bases and J by 1 base, with 8 bases between.

This clone has just one count. The chain joins TRBV9 to TRBJ1-1; D is undetermined. This CDR3 is 14 amino acids long. Germline V gene sequence: CDR1 SGDLS, CDR2 YYNGEE. The V end lost 0 bases, the J end lost 7 bases, and 13 bases lay between the germline ends. DNA of the CDR3: TGTGCCAGCAGCGTAGGGACCAGGAATAATGAAGCTTTCTTT. It codes for CASSVGTRNNEAFF.

This clone was counted many times. This chain connects TRBV15 to TRBJ2-3; D remains ambiguous. The CDR3 is 14 residues long. V gave up 0 bases and J gave up 2 bases, with 6 bases separating them. Germline CDR1 is LNHNV and CDR2 is YYDKDF (reference sequence). This CDR3 reads CATSREQPTDTQYF. Written as DNA, the CDR3 is TGTGCCACCAGCAGAGAACAACCCACAGATACGCAGTATTTT.

The chain combines TRBV5-1 with TRBJ2-1; 7 bases map to TRBD1. The germline CDR1 and CDR2 sequences are SGHRS and YFSETQ. The CDR3 is made up of 15 amino acids. The ends lost 1 base at V and 4 bases at J; junction bases unmatched: 5. CDR3 in DNA: TGCGCCAGCAGCTTGACGCAGGGGGAATACAATGAGCAGTTCTTC. It is translated as CASSLTQGEYNEQFF.

CDR3 amino acids: CATGHGGSGNTIYF. As DNA, the CDR3 is TGTGCCACAGGACATGGGGGTTCTGGAAACACCATATATTTT. The V gene is TRBV5-4, the J gene TRBJ1-3, with TRBD1 as a possible D gene (5 bases). Trimming shortened V by 9 bases and J by 1 base, and 14 bases separated the two germline ends. The germline V gene encodes CDR1 SGHNT and CDR2 YYREEE (reference sequence). This CDR3 has 14 residues.

This clone has just a few counts. The chain recombines TRBV30 with TRBJ2-7; TRBD1 agrees at 9 bases. V shed 0 bases and J 7 bases; nucleotides not matched to a gene: 4. Germline assignment: CDR1 GTSNPN and CDR2 SVGIG (reference sequence). The CDR3 is 13 amino acids. CDR3 in DNA: TGTGCCTGGAGTGTACAGGGGGCGAGGGAGCAGTACTTC. Protein product: CAWSVQGAREQYF.

This clone was observed a handful of times. The chain is built from TRBV6-5 and TRBJ1-3; D call uncertain. The V end was cut by 4 bases, the J end by 5 bases, with 3 bases between. The CDR3 has 11 residues. Germline lookup yields CDR1 MNHEY and CDR2 SVGAGI. The CDR3 protein is CASSSRNTIYF. Here the CDR3 DNA reads TGTGCCAGCAGTTCGCGAAACACCATATATTTT.

This clone qualifies as medium-sized. This chain uses TRBV7-9 with TRBJ2-7; a possible D gene is TRBD2 (5 bases). Trimming removed 5 bases from V and 6 bases from J, with 14 bases in between. There are 13 residues in the CDR3. CDR1 and CDR2 (germline): SEHNR, FQNEAQ (reference sequence). In DNA form, the CDR3 reads TGTGCCAGCAGCATAAGACTAAAGGTCGAGCAGTACTTC. Translation gives CASSIRLKVEQYF.

The gene calls are TRBV29-1 and TRBJ2-7, with 13 bases aligning to TRBD2. This CDR3 spans 15 amino acids. Losses at the gene ends were 5 bases for V and 5 bases for J; bases not matched to a gene: 9. Germline loops: CDR1 SQVTM, CDR2 ANQGSEA. The CDR3 protein is CSVSGLAGVGDEQYF. CDR3 in DNA: TGCAGCGTTTCTGGACTAGCGGGAGTTGGTGACGAGCAGTACTTC.

V is TRBV5-1 and J is TRBJ2-5; TRBD1 matches at 10 bases. Germline loops: CDR1 SGHRS, CDR2 YFSETQ. V lost 4 bases to trimming and J lost 4 bases; unmatched junction nucleotides: 7. This CDR3 comprises 15 residues. In nucleotides, the CDR3 is TGCGCCAGCAGCCCTATCGACAGGGGGCGAGAGACCCAGTACTTC. The encoded protein is CASSPIDRGRETQYF.

The chain recombines TRBV19 with TRBJ2-7; 9 positions match TRBD1. This CDR3 is built from 12 residues. V shed 4 bases, J shed 10 bases, and the junction held 5 bases outside the gene matches. The germline V gene has CDR1 LNHDA and CDR2 SQIVND (reference sequence). The CDR3 bases are TGTGCCAGTAGTACAAGACAGGGGGATCAGTACTTC. This translates into CASSTRQGDQYF.

This clone turned up a few times. The V call is TRBV7-9, the J call TRBJ2-1; possibly TRBD1 for D (6 bases). The CDR3 is 15 amino acids. Germline V gene lookup returns CDR1 SEHNR and CDR2 FQNEAQ (reference sequence). The V end lost 5 bases, the J end lost 4 bases, and 15 bases lay between the germline ends. CDR3 nucleotides: TGTGCCAGCAGCCGCACTTGGGGGCAGTACAATGAGCAGTTCTTC. Translation: CASSRTWGQYNEQFF.

The chain uses TRBV5-1 and TRBJ2-7, with 10 positions matching TRBD2. CDR1 SGHRS and CDR2 YFSETQ come from the germline V gene. V shed 3 bases, J shed 3 bases, and the junction held 6 bases outside the gene matches. This CDR3 contains 15 residues. CDR3 DNA: TGCGCCAGCAGCTCAGGGGGGACTAGCGACTACGAGCAGTACTTC. Translation gives CASSSGGTSDYEQYF.

This clone was detected a few times. J is TRBJ2-7 and V is TRBV2, with TRBD1 identical over 9 bases. With 6 bases clipped from V and 2 bases from J, the junction kept 5 bases outside the gene matches. The CDR3 loop spans 14 amino acids. Germline lookup yields CDR1 SNHLY and CDR2 FYNNEI. This CDR3 is CASRTGQGPYEQYF. The CDR3 DNA reads TGTGCCAGCAGGACCGGACAGGGGCCCTACGAGCAGTACTTC.

The chain combines TRBV30 with TRBJ1-1; D may be TRBD1 (5 bases). Germline CDR1 is GTSNPN and CDR2 is SVGIG (reference sequence). The CDR3 has 13 amino acids. Trimming stripped 2 bases from V and 4 bases from J, with 11 bases between. The CDR3, as DNA: TGTGCCTGGAGTCCATCAGGGTTCACTGAAGCTTTCTTT. This codes for CAWSPSGFTEAFF. The full variable domain, rest sourced from reference TRBV30 and TRBJ1-1, is SQTIHQWPATLVQPVGSPLSLECTVEGTSNPNLYWYRQAAGRGLQLLFYSVGIGQISSEVPQNLSASRPQDRQFILSSKKLLLSDSGFYLCAWSPSGFTEAFFGQGTRLTVV.

This clone was seen only once. The junction and the germline gene differ at one end; a read error may be behind it. V gene TRBV2 combines with J gene TRBJ2-5, with D perhaps matching TRBD1 (6 bases). Germline V gene data show CDR1 as SNHLY and CDR2 as FYNNEI. The CDR3 covers 11 residues. The DNA for the CDR3 is TGTGCCAGCAGCGAAGGGGGGACCCAGTACTTC. Its protein product is CASSEGGTQYF.

The chain carries TRBV30 and TRBJ2-6; D possibly uses TRBD1 or TRBD2 (5 bases each). Germline loops: CDR1 GTSNPN, CDR2 SVGIG (reference sequence). The CDR3 has 17 amino acids. Trimming shortened V by 5 bases and J by 0 bases, and 17 bases separated the two germline ends. CDR3 loop: CAWGKGRGASGANVLTF. CDR3 in DNA: TGTGCCTGGGGGAAGGGCAGAGGGGCCTCTGGGGCCAACGTCCTGACTTTC.